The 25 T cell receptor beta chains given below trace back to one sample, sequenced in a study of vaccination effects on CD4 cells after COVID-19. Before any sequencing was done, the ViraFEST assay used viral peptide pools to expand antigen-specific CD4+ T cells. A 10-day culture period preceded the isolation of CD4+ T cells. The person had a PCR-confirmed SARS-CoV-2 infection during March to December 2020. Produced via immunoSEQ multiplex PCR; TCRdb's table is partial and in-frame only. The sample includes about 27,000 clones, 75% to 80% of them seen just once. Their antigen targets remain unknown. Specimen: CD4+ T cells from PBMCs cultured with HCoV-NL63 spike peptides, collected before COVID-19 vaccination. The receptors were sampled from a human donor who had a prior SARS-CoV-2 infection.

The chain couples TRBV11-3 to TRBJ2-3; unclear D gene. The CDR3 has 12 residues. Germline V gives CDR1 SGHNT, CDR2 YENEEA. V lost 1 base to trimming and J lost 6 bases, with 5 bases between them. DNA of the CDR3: TGTGCCAGCAGCTTAGTAGGGGATACGCAGTATTTT. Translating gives CASSLVGDTQYF. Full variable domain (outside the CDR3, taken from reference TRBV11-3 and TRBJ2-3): EAGVVQSPRYKIIEKKQPVAFWCNPISGHNTLYWYLQNLGQGPELLIRYENEEAVDDSQLPKDRFSAERLKGVDSTLKIQPAELGDSAVYLCASSLVGDTQYFGPGTRLTVL.

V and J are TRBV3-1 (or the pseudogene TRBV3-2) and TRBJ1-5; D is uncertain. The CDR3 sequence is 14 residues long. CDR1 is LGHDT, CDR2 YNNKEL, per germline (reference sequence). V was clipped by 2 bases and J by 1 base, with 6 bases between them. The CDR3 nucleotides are TGTGCCAGCAGCCAATTCCTGAGCAATCAGCCCCAGCATTTT. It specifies CASSQFLSNQPQHF.

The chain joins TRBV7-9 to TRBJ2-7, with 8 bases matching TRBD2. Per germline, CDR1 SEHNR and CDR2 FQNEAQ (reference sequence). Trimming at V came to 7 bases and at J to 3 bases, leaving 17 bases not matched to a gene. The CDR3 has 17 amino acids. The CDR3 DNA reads TGTGCCAGCACATCCGCGCCCGAAGTAGCGGGAAACTACGAGCAGTACTTC. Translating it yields CASTSAPEVAGNYEQYF.

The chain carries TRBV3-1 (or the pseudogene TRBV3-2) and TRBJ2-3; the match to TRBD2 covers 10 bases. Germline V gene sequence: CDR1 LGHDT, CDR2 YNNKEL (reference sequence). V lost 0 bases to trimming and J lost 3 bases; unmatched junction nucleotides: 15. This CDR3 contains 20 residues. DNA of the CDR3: TGTGCCAGCAGCCAAGATCGGGCTAGCGGGAGTCCCGGTGTTACAGATACGCAGTATTTT. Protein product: CASSQDRASGSPGVTDTQYF.

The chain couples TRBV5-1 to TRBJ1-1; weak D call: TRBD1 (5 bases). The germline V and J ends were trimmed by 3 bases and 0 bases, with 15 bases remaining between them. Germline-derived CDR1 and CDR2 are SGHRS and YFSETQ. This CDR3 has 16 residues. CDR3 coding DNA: TGCGCCAGCAGCTCCCTCGGGGCGACCATGAACACTGAAGCTTTCTTT. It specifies CASSSLGATMNTEAFF.

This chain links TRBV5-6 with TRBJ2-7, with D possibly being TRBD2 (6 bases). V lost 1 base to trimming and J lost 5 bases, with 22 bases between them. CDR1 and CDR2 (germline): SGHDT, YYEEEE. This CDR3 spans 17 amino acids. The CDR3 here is CASSLPDSPGVVDEQYF. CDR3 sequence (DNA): TGTGCCAGCAGCTTGCCGGACTCCCCGGGGGTAGTGGACGAGCAGTACTTC.

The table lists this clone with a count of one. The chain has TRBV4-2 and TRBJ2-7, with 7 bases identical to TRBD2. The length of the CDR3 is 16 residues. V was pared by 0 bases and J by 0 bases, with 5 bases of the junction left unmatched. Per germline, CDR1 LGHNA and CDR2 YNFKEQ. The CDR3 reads CASSQDTGGLSYEQYF. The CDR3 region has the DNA TGTGCCAGCAGCCAAGATACGGGGGGTCTCTCCTACGAGCAGTACTTC.

CDR3 sequence (DNA): TGTGCCACCTCTGAAAGGGGCGACTCTGGAAACACCATATATTTT. It translates to CATSERGDSGNTIYF. The chain links TRBV15 to TRBJ1-3; a possible D gene is TRBD1 (5 bases). The CDR3 runs to 15 residues. Trimming took 8 bases from V and 0 from J, leaving 14 bases between them. Looked up from germline, CDR1 is LNHNV and CDR2 is YYDKDF (reference sequence).

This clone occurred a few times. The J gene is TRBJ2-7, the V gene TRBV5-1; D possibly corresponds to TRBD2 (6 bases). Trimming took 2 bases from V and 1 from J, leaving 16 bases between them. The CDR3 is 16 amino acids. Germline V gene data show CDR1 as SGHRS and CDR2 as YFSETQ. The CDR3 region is CASSFVPQLASYEQYF. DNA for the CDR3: TGCGCCAGCAGCTTTGTGCCCCAGCTAGCGTCCTACGAGCAGTACTTC.

The CDR3 spells CASSQYMNTEAFF. The CDR3 DNA sequence: TGCGCCAGCAGCCAGTATATGAACACTGAAGCTTTCTTT. The chain uses TRBV4-3 and TRBJ1-1; no reliable D call. V shed 3 bases and J shed 0 bases, with 5 bases lying between them. Per the germline V gene, CDR1 is LGHNA and CDR2 is YSLEER. The CDR3 loop spans 13 amino acids.

CDR3 in DNA: TGTGCCAGTAGTATAAGCGGCAGGAGCGCCAATCAGCCCCAGCATTTT. Its protein is CASSISGRSANQPQHF. The chain employs TRBV19 and TRBJ1-5; D ambiguous. CDR3 length: 16 amino acids. Trimming shortened V by 2 bases and J by 3 bases, and 14 bases separated the two germline ends. The germline V gene has CDR1 LNHDA and CDR2 SQIVND (reference sequence). Drawing the rest from reference TRBV19 and TRBJ1-5, the complete variable domain is DGGITQSPKYLFRKEGQNVTLSCEQNLNHDAMYWYRQDPGQGLRLIYYSQIVNDFQKGDIAEGYSVSREKKESFPLTVTSAQKNPTAFYLCASSISGRSANQPQHFGDGTRLSIL.

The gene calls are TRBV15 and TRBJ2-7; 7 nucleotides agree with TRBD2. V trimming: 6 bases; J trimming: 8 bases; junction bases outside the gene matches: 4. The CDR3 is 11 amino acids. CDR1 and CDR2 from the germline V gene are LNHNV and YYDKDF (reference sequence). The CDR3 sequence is CATSTLAKQYF. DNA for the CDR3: TGTGCCACCAGTACACTAGCGAAGCAGTACTTC.

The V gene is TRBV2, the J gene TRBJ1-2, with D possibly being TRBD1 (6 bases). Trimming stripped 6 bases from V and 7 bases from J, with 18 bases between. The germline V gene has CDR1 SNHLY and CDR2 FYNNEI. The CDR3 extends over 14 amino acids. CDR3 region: CASSIQEGEGGYTF. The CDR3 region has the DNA TGTGCCAGCAGCATTCAGGAGGGGGAGGGTGGCTACACCTTC.

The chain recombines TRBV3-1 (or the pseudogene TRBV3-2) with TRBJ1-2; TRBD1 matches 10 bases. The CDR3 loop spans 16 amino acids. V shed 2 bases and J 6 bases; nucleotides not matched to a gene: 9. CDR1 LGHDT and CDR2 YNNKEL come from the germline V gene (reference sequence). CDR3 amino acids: CASSQRPDRGLHGYTF. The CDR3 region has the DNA TGTGCCAGCAGCCAACGCCCTGACAGGGGGCTCCATGGCTACACCTTC.

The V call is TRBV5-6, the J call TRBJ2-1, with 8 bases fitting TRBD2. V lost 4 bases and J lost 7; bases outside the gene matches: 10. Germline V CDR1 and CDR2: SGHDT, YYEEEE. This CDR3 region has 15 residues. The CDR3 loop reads CASSLGLAGGNEQFF. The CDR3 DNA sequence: TGTGCCAGCAGCCTGGGGCTAGCGGGCGGAAATGAGCAGTTCTTC.

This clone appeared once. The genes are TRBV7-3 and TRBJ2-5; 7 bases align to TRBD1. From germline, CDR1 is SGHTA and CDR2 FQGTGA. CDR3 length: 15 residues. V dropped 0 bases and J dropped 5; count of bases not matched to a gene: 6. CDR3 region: CASSLTGGFQETQYF. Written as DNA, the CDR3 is TGTGCCAGCAGCTTAACAGGGGGCTTTCAGGAGACCCAGTACTTC.

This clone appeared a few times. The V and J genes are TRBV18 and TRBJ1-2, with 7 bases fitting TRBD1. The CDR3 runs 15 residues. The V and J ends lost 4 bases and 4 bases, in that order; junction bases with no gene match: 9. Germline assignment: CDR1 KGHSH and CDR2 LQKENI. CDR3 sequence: CASSLGPGQSYGYTF. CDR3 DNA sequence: TGTGCCAGCTCACTCGGACCGGGACAGTCCTATGGCTACACCTTC.

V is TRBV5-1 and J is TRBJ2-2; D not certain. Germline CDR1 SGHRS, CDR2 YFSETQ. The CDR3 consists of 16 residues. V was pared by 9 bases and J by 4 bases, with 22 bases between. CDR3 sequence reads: CATQYGAATFTGELFF. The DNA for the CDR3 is TGCGCCACCCAGTACGGCGCCGCGACTTTCACCGGGGAGCTGTTTTTT.

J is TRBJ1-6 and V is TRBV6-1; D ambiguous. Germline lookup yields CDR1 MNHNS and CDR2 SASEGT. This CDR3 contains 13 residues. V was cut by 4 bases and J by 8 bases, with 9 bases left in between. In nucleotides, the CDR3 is TGTGCCAGCAGTGGTGTGGTGGATTCACCCCTCCACTTT. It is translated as CASSGVVDSPLHF.

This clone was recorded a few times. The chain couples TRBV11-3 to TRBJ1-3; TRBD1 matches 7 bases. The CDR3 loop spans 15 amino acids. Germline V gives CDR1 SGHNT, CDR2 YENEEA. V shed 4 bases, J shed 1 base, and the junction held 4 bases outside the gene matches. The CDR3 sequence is CASSYRQGSGNTIYF. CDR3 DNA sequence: TGTGCCAGCAGCTACAGACAGGGATCTGGAAACACCATATATTTT. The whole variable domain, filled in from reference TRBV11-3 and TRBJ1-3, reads EAGVVQSPRYKIIEKKQPVAFWCNPISGHNTLYWYLQNLGQGPELLIRYENEEAVDDSQLPKDRFSAERLKGVDSTLKIQPAELGDSAVYLCASSYRQGSGNTIYFGEGSWLTVV.

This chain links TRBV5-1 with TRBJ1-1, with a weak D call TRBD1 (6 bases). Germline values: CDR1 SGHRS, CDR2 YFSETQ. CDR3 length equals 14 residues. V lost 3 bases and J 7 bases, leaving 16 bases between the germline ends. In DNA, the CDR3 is TGCGCCAGCAGCTCTGGACAGACGAGGGTTGAAGCTTTCTTT. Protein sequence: CASSSGQTRVEAFF.

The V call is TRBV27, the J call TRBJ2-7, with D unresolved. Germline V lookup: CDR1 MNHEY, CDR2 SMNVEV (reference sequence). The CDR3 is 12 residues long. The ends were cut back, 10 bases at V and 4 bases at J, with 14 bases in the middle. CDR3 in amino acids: CATRSLKYEQYF. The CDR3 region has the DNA TGTGCCACCCGTTCCCTAAAATACGAGCAGTACTTC.

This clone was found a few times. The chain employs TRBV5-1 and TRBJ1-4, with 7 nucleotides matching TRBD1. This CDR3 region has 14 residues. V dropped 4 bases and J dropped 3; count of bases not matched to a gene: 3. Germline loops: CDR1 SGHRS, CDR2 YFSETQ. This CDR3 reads CASSRDSSNEKLFF. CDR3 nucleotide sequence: TGCGCCAGCAGCAGGGACAGCTCTAATGAAAAACTGTTTTTT.

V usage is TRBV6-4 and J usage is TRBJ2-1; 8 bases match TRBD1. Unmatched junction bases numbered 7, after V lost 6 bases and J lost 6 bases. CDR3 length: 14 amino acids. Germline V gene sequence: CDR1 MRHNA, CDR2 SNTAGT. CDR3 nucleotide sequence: TGTGCCAGCAGGATCACAGGGGGTCGCAATGAGCAGTTCTTC. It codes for CASRITGGRNEQFF.

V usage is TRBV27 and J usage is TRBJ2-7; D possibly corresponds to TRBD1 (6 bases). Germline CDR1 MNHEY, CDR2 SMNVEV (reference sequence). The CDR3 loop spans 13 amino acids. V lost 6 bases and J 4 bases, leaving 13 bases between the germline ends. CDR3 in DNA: TGTGCCAGCAGACTTACAGGGTTATACGAGCAGTACTTC. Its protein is CASRLTGLYEQYF.